This T cell receptor beta chain was recovered during a study of T cells after yellow fever vaccination (dated by TCRdb to the late 2010s). About the full investigation: Libraries from fractions with low cell numbers were prepared with the SMART-Seq v4 Ultra Low Input RNA kit. To follow T-cell clones before and after both primary and booster YFV17D yellow fever vaccination, bulk TCR alpha and beta repertoires underwent longitudinal sequencing. Two healthy male donors, one aged 18 to 30 and one aged 30 to 40 years, made up the cohort. Bulk PBMC replicates and cell subsets were isolated from blood drawn at multiple timepoints before and after both primary and secondary immunization. The study at large found these results: A small share of clonotypes was detected in both CD4 and CD8 compartments, with the overlap likely arising from convergent recombination. The study included only two donors, which limits how far the findings can be generalized. Compared with the primary T-cell response, the secondary T-cell response was weaker but faster, peaking on day 5 rather than day 15. After the booster, most clones that had expanded after primary vaccination were detected again (nearly 97% of CD4 and 70% to 90% of CD8), suggesting broad maintenance of memory. Because abundant contaminating clonotypes from the bulk population could be contained in FACS-sorted repertoires, computational filtering was required.

This clonotype has a count of ten or more. It has no known antigen specificity. No base quality information exists; no much larger clone differs at one position. The treatment or condition label, read with the paper, signifies: live attenuated yellow fever vaccine strain. PBMCs were isolated from peripheral blood using a standard Ficoll-Paque protocol. CD4 and CD8 T-cell fractions were isolated with Dynabeads CD4 and CD8 positive selection kits. TriZol was used to extract RNA from bulk PBMCs, CD4 and CD8 fractions, and dextramer-positive and dextramer-negative fractions. The CDR3 numbers 15 residues from cysteine through phenylalanine. The only DNA kept is the CDR3, 45 bases in frame from the first base. Reading the germline V gene (reference sequence) gives CDR1 DFQATT and CDR2 SNEGSKA. V loses 0 bases of germline sequence and J loses 0 bases, and the interval between the two ends is 9 bases. Synthesis of TCR cDNA relied on 5'RACE template switching, a step that introduced a universal primer site along with unique molecular identifiers. Priming of cDNA synthesis was performed from both the TCR alpha and TCR beta constant segments. Library amplification involved two PCR steps, and the second step added sample barcodes and sequencing adapters. Sequencing of the libraries was done on either Illumina HiSeq 2500 (2x100 bp) or NovaSeq (2x150 bp). As for the authors' bioinformatics: Reads were demultiplexed and collapsed into UMI consensus sequences with MIGEC, and V(D)J alignment was performed with MiXCR. Clonotypes responding to the vaccine were identified with edgeR on replicate PBMC samples, with the criteria of FDR below 0.01 and a log2 fold change above 5 up to day 15. Bulk clonotypes were assigned CD4 or CD8 identity according to which sequenced CD4 or CD8 repertoire held them at higher abundance. TCRdb reanalyzed the raw reads on its own, using fastp at Q25 for trimming and MiXCR for clone calling, and kept in-frame beta chains. CDR3 protein duplicates are merged, each entry listing the most common genes and DNA. TCRdb's processing, not the study's, gives the V and J calls here. The sample data list about 120,000 distinct CDR3 sequences, and 8% to 9.5% of these were observed just once. 25% of the sample comes from the top ten.

The clonotype was recovered from a man aged 30 to 39 who received the YFV17D yellow fever vaccine. The chain links TRBV20-1 with TRBJ2-4, and TRBD1 may be the D gene, going by 5 matching bases. The sequencing here drew on CD8+ T cells sorted from PBMCs, taken 45 days after the yellow fever booster vaccination. The DNA sequence is TGCAGTGCTAGAGAAGCAGGGATAGCCAAAAACATTCAGTACTTC. Its translation is CSAREAGIAKNIQYF.